Below, 23 T cell receptor beta chains from the same sample are listed, as sequenced in a study of shared clonotypes between healthy human individuals. Sequenced by immunoSEQ multiplex PCR; TCRdb stores in-frame clones only, minus some. The table records approximately 330,000 clones, about 70% of them present only once. Material for sequencing was memory CD4+ T cells sorted from blood. Subset indicated: CD45RA-negative fraction. The origin of the receptors is a man younger than 45 in good health.

The rearrangement uses TRBV5-6 and TRBJ1-3; tentative D call: TRBD1 (5 bases). Germline loops: CDR1 SGHDT, CDR2 YYEEEE. This CDR3 is built from 16 residues. Trimming shortened V by 4 bases and J by 4 bases, and 18 bases separated the two germline ends. The CDR3: CASSAVTQAPGNTIYF. Written as DNA, the CDR3 is TGTGCCAGCAGCGCCGTGACACAGGCACCGGGAAACACCATATATTTT.

This clone was picked up one time. The gene calls are TRBV28 and TRBJ1-2, with a possible D match to TRBD1 (6 bases). V was pared by 3 bases and J by 7 bases, with 9 bases between. The CDR3 is 12 residues long. Germline V lookup: CDR1 MDHEN, CDR2 SYDVKM. The CDR3 region is CASSFRGAGYTF. CDR3 DNA: TGTGCCAGCAGTTTCCGGGGGGCTGGCTACACCTTC.

The chain has TRBV5-4 and TRBJ2-1; TRBD2 aligns across 7 bases. In germline, CDR1 is SGHNT, CDR2 YYREEE (reference sequence). The CDR3 is made up of 15 amino acids. Trimming removed 1 base from V and 7 bases from J; junction bases left unmatched: 8. In DNA, the CDR3 is TGTGCCAGCAGCTTGTCCGGGGACTACAGAAATGAGCAGTTCTTC. Translation: CASSLSGDYRNEQFF.

This clone has more than one count but fewer than ten. The rearrangement uses TRBV5-4 and TRBJ2-1; possibly TRBD1 for D (5 bases). CDR3 size: 16 residues. Trimming removed 4 bases from V and 4 bases from J, with 18 bases in between. CDR1 and CDR2 (germline): SGHNT, YYREEE (reference sequence). For the CDR3, the DNA is TGTGCCAGCAGCCTAAAAACCCCGGCAGGGTACAATGAGCAGTTCTTC. Translation: CASSLKTPAGYNEQFF.

J is TRBJ2-5 and V is TRBV7-6; D is unclear. V gave up 0 bases and J gave up 5 bases, with 10 bases separating them. The CDR3 totals 14 residues. Germline V CDR1 and CDR2: SGHVS, FNYEAQ. The CDR3 protein is CASSLAVGRETQYF. The DNA for the CDR3 is TGTGCCAGCAGCTTAGCGGTCGGCCGGGAGACCCAGTACTTC.

The J gene is TRBJ1-5, the V gene TRBV28; a possible D gene is TRBD1 (5 bases). V was clipped by 6 bases and J by 0 bases, with 21 bases between them. Germline V gene data show CDR1 as MDHEN and CDR2 as SYDVKM. The CDR3 is made up of 18 amino acids. CDR3 coding DNA: TGTGCCAGCAGAAACTCCTCCCGACTGGGGCGTAGCAATCAGCCCCAGCATTTT. It is translated as CASRNSSRLGRSNQPQHF.

About this clone: This sample includes further DNA sequences coding for the same CDR3. The rearrangement uses TRBV5-1 and TRBJ2-6; no clear D gene. Germline loops: CDR1 SGHRS, CDR2 YFSETQ. The CDR3 has 15 amino acids. Deletions cut 0 bases from V and 4 bases from J, with 8 bases between. The CDR3 loop reads CASSLEGSGANVLTF. The CDR3, as DNA: TGCGCCAGCAGCTTGGAAGGTTCCGGGGCCAACGTCCTGACTTTC.

V is TRBV4-1 and J is TRBJ2-7; a possible D gene is TRBD2 (6 bases). CDR1 and CDR2 from the germline V gene are MGHRA and YSYEKL. V lost 2 bases, J lost 4 bases, and 15 bases lay in between. CDR3 length equals 15 residues. CDR3 residues: CASSQNPHSGYEQYF. Written as DNA, the CDR3 is TGCGCCAGCAGCCAAAACCCCCATAGCGGATACGAGCAGTACTTC.

The CDR3 DNA reads as TGTGCCAGCAGCCTGGTGCTAGCGGGGCGTCCAGATACGCAGTATTTT. Its protein product is CASSLVLAGRPDTQYF. V is TRBV13 and J is TRBJ2-3, with 9 positions matching TRBD2. Trimming cost V 5 bases and J 4 bases; bases outside gene matches: 10. This CDR3 is built from 16 residues. From germline, CDR1 is PRHDT and CDR2 FYEKMQ (reference sequence).

This chain links TRBV18 with TRBJ2-7, with D possibly matching TRBD1 (5 bases). The CDR3 has 14 residues. Germline V gene lookup returns CDR1 KGHSH and CDR2 LQKENI. With 2 bases removed from V and 3 bases from J, the gap between germline ends came to 11 bases. CDR3 sequence reads: CASSPETAIYEQYF. DNA for the CDR3: TGTGCCAGCTCACCAGAGACAGCCATCTACGAGCAGTACTTC. The full variable domain, completed using reference TRBV18 and TRBJ2-7, is NAGVMQNPRHLVRRRGQEARLRCSPMKGHSHVYWYRQLPEEGLKFMVYLQKENIIDESGMPKERFSAEFPKEGPSILRIQQVVRGDSAAYFCASSPETAIYEQYFGPGTRLTVT.

CDR3 nucleotide sequence: TGCAGCGCCGGTTTACAGGGGAAGGTTTACGAGCAGTACTTC. It yields the protein CSAGLQGKVYEQYF. V and J are TRBV29-1 and TRBJ2-5; the match to TRBD1 covers 7 bases. Matching the DNA end better, TRBJ2-7 makes the J call doubtful. The CDR3 has 14 residues. Germline-derived CDR1 and CDR2 are SQVTM and ANQGSEA.

The chain is built from TRBV4-1 and TRBJ2-7; maybe TRBD2 (6 bases). The CDR3 has 14 residues. The germline V and J ends were trimmed by 4 bases and 2 bases, with 12 bases remaining between them. The germline CDR1 and CDR2 sequences are MGHRA and YSYEKL. CDR3 sequence: CASSPGLTPYEQYF. The DNA for the CDR3 is TGCGCCAGCAGCCCCGGACTAACCCCCTACGAGCAGTACTTC.

V usage is TRBV6-4 and J usage is TRBJ2-1; tentatively, D is TRBD2 (7 bases). The V gene lost 0 bases and the J gene lost 8 bases, with 20 bases spanning the gap. This CDR3 has 17 residues. Germline CDR1 MRHNA, CDR2 SNTAGT. The CDR3: CASSDSYLGGRADEQFF. CDR3 nucleotides: TGTGCCAGCAGTGACTCCTATCTAGGGGGGAGGGCCGATGAGCAGTTCTTC.

The chain carries TRBV9 and TRBJ2-1, with 10 bases aligning to TRBD2. Germline CDR1 is SGDLS and CDR2 is YYNGEE. Germline trimming cut 0 bases from V and 8 bases from J; bases unmatched to any gene: 5. The CDR3 loop spans 15 amino acids. CDR3 DNA sequence: TGTGCCAGCAGCGTAGTAGCGGGAGGTTTCCATGAGCAGTTCTTC. Its protein product is CASSVVAGGFHEQFF.

The chain recombines TRBV30 with TRBJ1-1; D is ambiguous. CDR1 GTSNPN and CDR2 SVGIG come from the germline V gene (reference sequence). Between the trimmed V and J ends, which lost 1 base and 1 base, there was a span of 4 bases. This CDR3 spans 12 amino acids. The CDR3 bases are TGTGCCTGGAGTGCACAGAACACTGAAGCTTTCTTT. Translation gives CAWSAQNTEAFF.

The J gene is TRBJ2-1, the V gene TRBV7-2; 12 bases agree with TRBD2. This CDR3 contains 16 residues. Germline values: CDR1 SGHTA, CDR2 FQGNSA. The V and J ends lost 3 bases and 4 bases, in that order; junction bases with no gene match: 4. CDR3 in amino acids: CASSLWTSGIYNEQFF. As DNA, the CDR3 is TGTGCCAGCAGCTTGTGGACTAGCGGGATTTACAATGAGCAGTTCTTC.

V gene TRBV6-6 combines with J gene TRBJ1-1, with no clear D. CDR3 length: 13 amino acids. Trimming left V 2 bases short and J 8 bases short, with 12 bases between. Germline CDR1 MNHNY, CDR2 SVGAGI (reference sequence). The CDR3 sequence is CASSYDLATEAFF. DNA for the CDR3: TGTGCCAGCAGTTACGATTTAGCAACAGAAGCTTTCTTT.

This clone showed up just once. The same CDR3 also results from other DNA sequences found in this sample. The chain has TRBV18 and TRBJ2-5; D remains ambiguous. Deletions cut 3 bases from V and 4 bases from J, with 6 bases between. The CDR3 covers 12 residues. CDR1 and CDR2 (germline): KGHSH, LQKENI. The CDR3 region is CASSPKRETQYF. As DNA, the CDR3 is TGTGCCAGCTCACCCAAGAGAGAGACCCAGTACTTC.

The V gene is TRBV15, the J gene TRBJ2-4; D may match TRBD1 or TRBD2 (5 bases each). The germline V gene has CDR1 LNHNV and CDR2 YYDKDF (reference sequence). Trimming left V 0 bases short and J 0 bases short, with 21 bases between. CDR3 length equals 20 residues. The CDR3 sequence: CATSRDIGTFLPGAKNIQYF. Written as DNA, the CDR3 is TGTGCCACCAGCAGAGATATTGGGACCTTCCTCCCTGGAGCCAAAAACATTCAGTACTTC.

The chain recombines TRBV28 with TRBJ2-1; 11 bases align to TRBD2. The CDR3 extends over 18 amino acids. Unmatched junction bases numbered 6, after V lost 2 bases and J lost 0 bases. Germline assignment: CDR1 MDHEN and CDR2 SYDVKM. CDR3: CASSLRTSGWDSYNEQFF. CDR3 DNA: TGTGCCAGCAGTTTACGGACTAGCGGGTGGGACTCCTACAATGAGCAGTTCTTC.

With respect to this clone: The sample holds other DNA sequences that translate to the same CDR3. Here the CDR3 DNA reads TGTGCCAGCAGCTTAGGAGGAGCACAAGAGACCCAGTACTTC. It translates to CASSLGGAQETQYF. V and J are TRBV11-3 and TRBJ2-5; D remains unclear. Trimming left V 1 base short and J 2 bases short, with 8 bases between. Germline CDR1 reads SGHNT; CDR2 reads YENEEA. The CDR3 contains 14 residues.

The chain employs TRBV28 and TRBJ1-5; D gene uncertain. This CDR3 contains 13 residues. Deletions cut 3 bases from V and 7 bases from J, with 10 bases between. The germline CDR1 and CDR2 sequences are MDHEN and SYDVKM. The DNA of the CDR3 is TGTGCCAGCAGTTTCTTCGGGATCCAGCCCCAGCATTTT. Its translation is CASSFFGIQPQHF.

The V gene is TRBV6-6, the J gene TRBJ2-5, with 15 bases matching TRBD2. The CDR3 contains 16 residues. Per germline, CDR1 MNHNY and CDR2 SVGAGI (reference sequence). Trimming took 6 bases from V and 4 from J; bases not matched to a gene: 6. The CDR3 bases are TGTGCCAGCAGATCCCCGGGACTAGCGGGAGGAGAGACCCAGTACTTC. This encodes CASRSPGLAGGETQYF.